This T cell receptor beta chain is from a study of CD8 T cells in ankylosing spondylitis. Study results and limitations: Seemingly distinctive of ankylosing spondylitis blood was a TCR beta motif formed by eight highly homologous variants. As reported, disease-linked clones showed significant enrichment in matched ankylosing spondylitis synovial fluid.

Details on this clonotype: The antigen is not known.

Germline V gives CDR1 SGHVS, CDR2 FNYEAQ. The CDR3 consists of 14 residues. V was pared by 0 bases and J by 10 bases, with 10 bases between. TCR beta libraries were made by quantitative 5'-RACE with molecular barcodes. TCRdb reprocessed the 5' RACE reads with MiXCR, giving one entry per CDR3 protein. The table lists around 150,000 distinct CDR3 sequences, approximately 44% of them singletons. The sample comprised synovial fluid, either unsorted or a sorted T cell fraction (not recorded which). The sequence was collected from a male donor with ankylosing spondylitis. This chain uses TRBV7-6 with TRBJ1-6; D not certain. The CDR3 loop reads CASSLAAVRSPLHF. The CDR3 DNA reads as TGTGCCAGCAGCTTAGCGGCCGTAAGGTCACCCCTCCACTTT.